This T cell receptor (beta chain) was sequenced in a study of vaccination and CD4 T cells after COVID-19. Remarks on this clonotype: As yet, its antigen is unknown.

With the Oncomine TCR Beta short-read assay, DNA from cultured CD4+ T cells was sequenced. Each CDR3 protein gets one entry after TCRdb re-called the PCR reads with MiXCR. In the table there are 9,500 to 15,000 distinct CDR3 sequences, approximately 54% of which are singletons. Noted treatment: approximately 9-day PBMC culture with coronavirus spike peptide pools or control peptides (ViraFEST assay). The germline V gene encodes CDR1 MNHNS and CDR2 SASEGT. V shed 5 bases and J shed 2 bases, with 9 bases lying between them. CDR3 length: 13 amino acids. This clonotype originated in a human donor with COVID-19. The material sequenced was cultured CD4+ T cells from blood, taken after SARS-CoV-2 vaccination. This rearrangement joins TRBV6-1 to TRBJ1-2; D is ambiguous. The CDR3 here is CASSTSGNYGYTF. CDR3 in DNA: TGTGCCAGCAGTACCTCCGGGAACTATGGCTACACCTTC.